This TCR beta chain appears in the sequencing data of a study of blood T cell repertoires in COVID-19 (dated by TCRdb to 2020 to 2022). At the level of the whole study: Collaborator samples came from the United States, Italy and Spain and covered acute and convalescent phases of COVID-19. The material from the prospective study consisted of cDNA or gDNA derived from T cells, B-cell-depleted T cells, or PBMCs. The dataset comprised deeply sampled blood TCRbeta repertoires from subjects exposed to, actively infected with, or recovered from COVID-19. The repertoires were made available in a free public database intended to serve as a resource for research on the immune response to SARS-CoV-2. Samples came from the ongoing ImmuneRACE study (first 160 participants) plus 1,254 subjects from 6 global collaborators. A de-identified subject ID, COVID-19 status, age in years and sex were almost always included in the sample metadata. Where available, HLA class I and class II types were taken from metadata supplied by the sample provider and were not determined by assay-based typing.

Paper-wide results and their limitations: The quantity of clinical and demographic metadata differed by source and by participant and was supplied without curation.

CDR1 and CDR2 were assigned from the germline V gene (reference sequence) as LNHDA and SQIVND. The CDR3, from cysteine to phenylalanine, totals 14 residues. The entry retains the CDR3 DNA only, 42 bases that are in frame from base 1. The V and J ends are trimmed by 3 bases and 5 bases, leaving 13 bases between them. To note about this clone: The clone's antigen remains unknown. No base qualities exist here, and no much larger clone lies one base off it.

TCRbeta CDR3 regions were amplified from genomic DNA using the immunoSEQ Assay, a bias-controlled multiplex PCR. The original pipeline was this. Within the assay, amplification of reference gene primers was used to estimate how many nucleated cells each sample contained. Sequence reads were collapsed and filtered to measure the absolute abundance of every unique TCRbeta CDR3 rearrangement. For each sample, productive Simpson clonality was calculated as the square root of Simpson's diversity index over productive rearrangements. As stored in TCRdb, this immuneACCESS dataset retains in-frame rearrangements with V and J assigned. A fraction of the clones does not appear; measured against another copy, unresolved V genes explain less than half of the discrepancy, and the remainder lacks a known reason. The V and J calls and clone size come from that table; D and trimming were worked out from the DNA. The sample data list approximately 130,000 clones, and roughly three quarters of these were observed just once. The ten largest clones capture 20% of the sample.

The collaborating institutions used their own protocols to collect whole blood in K2EDTA tubes. For TCRbeta analysis, collaborator samples were shipped as frozen whole blood, as isolated PBMCs, or as DNA extracted from either sample type. The chain uses TRBV19 and TRBJ2-5; D gene: possibly TRBD2, on 5 matching bases. Specimen: peripheral blood. The clonotype was recovered from a man older than 75 with acute or convalescent COVID-19. The DNA reads as follows: TGTGCCAGTAGTATGAAGGGCCGCGGGGAGACCCAGTACTTC. Protein translation: CASSMKGRGETQYF.